A selection of T cell receptor beta chains follows, all from one sample in a study of multiple sclerosis patients with progressive multifocal leukoencephalopathy. TCRdb keeps only in-frame clones here, not all; method: immunoSEQ multiplex PCR. The sample shows 25,000 to 35,000 clones, approximately 91% of them seen only once. Sequencing was performed on PBMCs. These receptors were obtained from a human donor with multiple sclerosis. The CDR3 runs from the conserved cysteine through the conserved F or W. Fields, in order: J gene, D gene, V gene, clone size, CDR3 length, CDR3 protein, CDR3 DNA. D genes are given only for firm matches. A clone size is listed for some rows: how often the clone was seen (once, few, many), or a class if it is expanded.

TRBJ1-5	-	TRBV9	-	13	CASSVGSNQPQHF	TGTGCCAGCAGCGTAGGAAGCAATCAGCCCCAGCATTTT
TRBJ2-4	TRBD2	TRBV11-2	-	18	CASSFFLLAAPTKNIQYF	TGTGCCAGCAGCTTCTTCCTTCTAGCGGCCCCTACCAAAAACATTCAGTACTTC
TRBJ2-3	-	TRBV4-3	-	14	CASSQAGRADTQYF	TGCGCCAGCAGCCAAGCCGGGAGAGCAGATACGCAGTATTTT
TRBJ2-3	-	TRBV2	-	13	CASTSPRADTQYF	TGTGCCAGCACCTCACCACGGGCAGATACGCAGTATTTT
TRBJ2-7	TRBD2	TRBV5-6	-	17	CASSLGIAGATLDEQYF	TGTGCCAGCAGCTTGGGGATAGCGGGAGCAACTTTAGACGAGCAGTACTTC
TRBJ2-1	-	TRBV5-5	-	12	CASSREALGQFF	TGTGCCAGCAGCCGCGAGGCGCTAGGGCAGTTCTTC
TRBJ1-5	-	TRBV18	-	17	CASSPVGGADSNQPQHF	TGTGCCAGCTCACCGGTGGGGGGGGCGGATAGCAATCAGCCCCAGCATTTT
TRBJ1-2	-	TRBV6-5	-	14	CASSYSPGPYGYTF	TGTGCCAGCAGTTACTCGCCAGGCCCCTATGGCTACACCTTC
TRBJ2-6	-	TRBV28	-	14	CASRTFSGANVLTF	TGTGCCAGCAGAACGTTCTCTGGGGCCAACGTCCTGACTTTC
TRBJ2-7	TRBD1	TRBV10-3	-	16	CAISESWAGGEAEQYF	TGTGCCATCAGTGAGTCATGGGCAGGGGGAGAGGCCGAGCAGTACTTC
TRBJ2-2	-	TRBV7-2	-	13	CASSSYNTGELFF	TGTGCCAGCAGCTCTTACAACACCGGGGAGCTGTTTTTT
TRBJ1-6	TRBD1	TRBV6-1	few	15	CASSEAGQESSPLHF	TGTGCCAGCAGTGAAGCGGGACAGGAGTCTTCACCCCTCCACTTT
TRBJ1-4	-	TRBV6-5	-	10	CASSDEKLFF	TGTGCCAGCAGTGATGAAAAACTGTTTTTT
TRBJ2-7	TRBD2	TRBV19	-	16	CASSTVLAGVSYEQYF	TGTGCCAGTAGTACCGTTCTAGCGGGCGTCTCCTACGAGCAGTACTTC
TRBJ1-4	TRBD1	TRBV19	-	14	CASSGQGINEKLFF	TGTGCCAGTAGTGGACAGGGGATTAATGAAAAACTGTTTTTT
TRBJ1-2	TRBD1	TRBV6-1	-	14	CASSLGDRGHGYTF	TGTGCCAGCAGTCTTGGGGACAGGGGGCACGGCTACACCTTC
TRBJ2-7	TRBD1	TRBV29-1	-	13	CSVQGTLTYEQYF	TGCAGCGTACAGGGGACATTAACCTACGAGCAGTACTTC
TRBJ2-7	-	TRBV30	-	16	CAWATRRREVSYEQYF	TGTGCCTGGGCGACCCGCCGGAGGGAAGTTTCCTACGAGCAGTACTTC
TRBJ1-5	-	TRBV19	-	13	CASSIGQPQPQHF	TGTGCCAGTAGTATAGGCCAACCGCAGCCCCAGCATTTT
TRBJ2-2	-	TRBV19	-	12	CASSHNTGELFF	TGTGCCAGTAGTCATAACACCGGGGAGCTGTTTTTT
TRBJ1-5	TRBD1	TRBV6-1	once	13	CASRDTGDQPQHF	TGTGCCAGCAGGGATACAGGGGATCAGCCCCAGCATTTT
TRBJ1-5	-	TRBV6-5	once	15	CASSYGGANNQPQHF	TGTGCCAGCAGTTACGGAGGAGCGAACAATCAGCCCCAGCATTTT
TRBJ2-7	TRBD1	TRBV2	few	15	CASSQDRWGAYEQYF	TGTGCCAGCAGTCAGGACAGGTGGGGAGCCTACGAGCAGTACTTC
TRBJ2-5	TRBD2	TRBV30	-	13	CACVAGGMETQYF	TGTGCCTGCGTAGCGGGAGGGATGGAGACCCAGTACTTC
TRBJ1-6	-	TRBV18	once	16	CASSPATNSYNSPLHF	TGTGCCAGCTCACCAGCCACCAACTCCTATAATTCACCCCTCCACTTT
TRBJ2-1	-	TRBV11-3	-	16	CASSLRVTTSYNEQFF	TGTGCCAGCAGCTTACGCGTGACCACCTCCTACAATGAGCAGTTCTTC
TRBJ2-3	TRBD1	TRBV7-2	once	15	CASSPRGQGPDTQYF	TGTGCCAGCAGCCCACGGGGACAGGGGCCAGATACGCAGTATTTT
TRBJ2-7	TRBD2	TRBV14	-	15	CASSQLSGVAYEQYF	TGTGCCAGCAGCCAGCTTAGCGGGGTGGCCTACGAGCAGTACTTC
TRBJ1-2	-	TRBV9	-	14	CASSAVGPLYGYTF	TGTGCCAGCAGCGCAGTGGGACCCCTCTATGGCTACACCTTC
TRBJ1-5	TRBD1	TRBV7-2	-	16	CASSLVAGGGNQPQHF	TGTGCCAGCAGCTTAGTTGCAGGGGGAGGCAATCAGCCCCAGCATTTT